The present entry profiles one T cell receptor beta chain with its context. What it binds is not known. The donors (healthy individuals) were bone marrow donors. Researchers ran the PCR with 60 Vbeta and 13 Jbeta primers. Libraries were prepared by immunoSEQ multiplex PCR; TCRdb keeps only in-frame clonotypes and omits some of them. The data show some 150,000 clones, with approximately 78% seen just once and about 7.5% held by the top ten. This record comes from a study of cytomegalovirus exposure and HLA in healthy donors. Study-wide results and caveats: What a later analysis showed was that several of the most significant clusters appeared linked to common viral pathogens. Reported performance of the classifier showed diagnosis of cytomegalovirus status with high specificity and sensitivity.

The CDR3 extends over 11 amino acids. CDR1 is SEHNR, CDR2 FQNEAQ, per germline (reference sequence). V was trimmed by 5 bases and J by 3 bases, leaving 5 bases between them. Source material: PBMCs. This chain joins TRBV7-9 and TRBJ2-7; perhaps TRBD2 as D (5 bases). This receptor was taken from a woman in her forties or fifties in good health and CMV-seropositive. The CDR3 DNA reads as TGTGCCAGCAGCCGGGACTACGAGCAGTACTTC. Protein: CASSRDYEQYF.